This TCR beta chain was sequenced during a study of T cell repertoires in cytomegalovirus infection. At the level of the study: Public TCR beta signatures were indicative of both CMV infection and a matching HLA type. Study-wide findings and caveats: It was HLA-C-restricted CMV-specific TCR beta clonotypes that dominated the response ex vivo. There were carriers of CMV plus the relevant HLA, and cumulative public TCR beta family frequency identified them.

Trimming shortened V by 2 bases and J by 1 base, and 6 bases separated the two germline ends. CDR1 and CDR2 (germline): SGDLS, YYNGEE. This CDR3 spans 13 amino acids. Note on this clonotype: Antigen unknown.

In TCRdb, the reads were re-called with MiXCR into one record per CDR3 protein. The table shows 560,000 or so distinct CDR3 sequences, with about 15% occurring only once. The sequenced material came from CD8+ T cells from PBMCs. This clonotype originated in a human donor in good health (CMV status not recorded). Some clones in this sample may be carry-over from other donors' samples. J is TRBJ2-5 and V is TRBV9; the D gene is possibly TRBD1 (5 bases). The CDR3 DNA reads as TGTGCCAGCAGCGTTCAGGGCCAAGAGACCCAGTACTTC. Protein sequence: CASSVQGQETQYF.